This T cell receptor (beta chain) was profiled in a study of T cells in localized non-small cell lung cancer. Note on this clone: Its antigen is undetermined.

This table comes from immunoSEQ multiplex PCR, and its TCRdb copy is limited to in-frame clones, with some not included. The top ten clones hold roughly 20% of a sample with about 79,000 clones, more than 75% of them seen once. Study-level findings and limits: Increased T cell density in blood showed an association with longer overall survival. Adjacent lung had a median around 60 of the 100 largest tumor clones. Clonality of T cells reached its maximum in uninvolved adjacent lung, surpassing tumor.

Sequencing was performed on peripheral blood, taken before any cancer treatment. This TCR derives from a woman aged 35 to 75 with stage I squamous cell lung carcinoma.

CDR3 nucleotide sequence: TGTGCCAGCAGCCGGACAGGGTTGGATACGCAGTATTTT. It encodes CASSRTGLDTQYF. V gene TRBV7-9 combines with J gene TRBJ2-3, with 8 positions matching TRBD1. Germline V gives CDR1 SEHNR, CDR2 FQNEAQ (reference sequence). J lost 6 bases, V lost 5 bases, and 4 bases had no gene match. The CDR3 sequence is 13 residues long.